This is a list of T cell receptor beta chains from one sample in a study of shared clonotypes between healthy human individuals. TCRdb's copy holds only in-frame clones and misses some; the assay was immunoSEQ multiplex PCR. There are about 1 million clones in the sample; about 74% occur only once, and around 1.4% lies in the top ten. Sequencing used memory CD4+ T cells sorted from blood. Source of these receptors: a man between 18 and 29 years old in good health. Each CDR3 is given with its conserved first and last residue. D genes are given only for firm matches. Not every row has a clone size; where given, it reads once, few, many or a size class.

d_call,j_call,v_call,clone_size,cdr3_nt,cdr3_aa
-,TRBJ2-3,TRBV6-6,-,TGTGCCAGCAGTTACGGCGAAACCCCCACAGATACGCAGTATTTT,CASSYGETPTDTQYF
-,TRBJ1-5,TRBV7-2,-,TGTGCCAGCAGCCCCGTGGCCCAGCAGGGATGGCAGCCCCAGCATTTT,CASSPVAQQGWQPQHF
TRBD2,TRBJ2-2,TRBV2,-,TGTGCCAGCAGCGTCTTCGCGGGGGGGACCGGGGAGCTGTTTTTT,CASSVFAGGTGELFF
TRBD2,TRBJ2-1,TRBV6-1,-,TGTGCCAGCAGTTGGGGACTAGCGGACAATGAGCAGTTCTTC,CASSWGLADNEQFF
-,TRBJ2-1,TRBV29-1,few,TGCAGCGTTGAAGCGGGGGTGAGGGGGAGAACATACAATGAGCAGTTCTTC,CSVEAGVRGRTYNEQFF
-,TRBJ2-2,TRBV29-1,-,TGCAGCGTTGCAGGGGCCGGGGAGCTGTTTTTT,CSVAGAGELFF
TRBD2,TRBJ2-3,TRBV29-1,-,TGCAGCGTTGGGACTAGCGGGTATACGCAGTATTTT,CSVGTSGYTQYF
-,TRBJ1-6,TRBV7-3,-,TGTGCCAGCAGCTCTCTACAGGGCTTACCCCTCCACTTT,CASSSLQGLPLHF
TRBD1,TRBJ1-2,TRBV6-5,-,TGTGCCAGCAGTTACAGACAGGGGTTCGGCTACACCTTC,CASSYRQGFGYTF
-,TRBJ2-7,TRBV5-6,-,TGTGCCAGCAGATTTTCCAGGGGAGAGCAGTACTTC,CASRFSRGEQYF
TRBD2,TRBJ2-4,TRBV11-2,many,TGTGCCAGCAGCCATACTAGCGGTCTAGCCAAAAACATTCAGTACTTC,CASSHTSGLAKNIQYF
-,TRBJ2-7,TRBV28,-,TGTGCCAGCCAGGGTGTTTCCTCCTACGAGCAGTACTTC,CASQGVSSYEQYF
-,TRBJ2-7,TRBV5-1,once,TGCGCCAGCAGCTCCCGAGGGGCTCACGAGCAGTACTTC,CASSSRGAHEQYF
-,TRBJ1-6,TRBV19,-,TGTGCCAGTAGTCCCCCGCGAACAGGAAATAATTCACCCCTCCACTTT,CASSPPRTGNNSPLHF
TRBD1,TRBJ2-5,TRBV2,once,TGTGCCAGCAGTGAGAGACAGGGGGGTACCCACGAGACCCAGTACTTC,CASSERQGGTHETQYF
-,TRBJ2-1,TRBV7-6,-,TGTGCCAGCAGCTCCTTGGCGGGATGGGATTACAATGAGCAGTTCTTC,CASSSLAGWDYNEQFF
TRBD1,TRBJ2-1,TRBV6-4,once,TGTGCCAGCAGAAGAGGACAGGGGGGTAGCAATGAGCAGTTCTTC,CASRRGQGGSNEQFF
TRBD2,TRBJ2-3,TRBV25-1,-,TGTGCCAGCAGTGCCGGACTAGCGGGGGGGTACGATACGCAGTATTTT,CASSAGLAGGYDTQYF
-,TRBJ1-1,TRBV27,-,TGTGCCAGCAGTTTAACTCTGGGGCGCACTGAAGCTTTCTTT,CASSLTLGRTEAFF
TRBD2,TRBJ2-3,TRBV9,-,TGTGCCAGCAGCGTAGGAGCGGGGATAGATACGCAGTATTTT,CASSVGAGIDTQYF
TRBD1,TRBJ1-1,TRBV18,once,TGTGCCAGCTCTCGTACAGGGGGGAGCACTGAAGCTTTCTTT,CASSRTGGSTEAFF
-,TRBJ2-2,TRBV2,medium-sized,TGTGCCAGCAGTACGGAAAGTTTAGCCGGGGAGCTGTTTTTT,CASSTESLAGELFF
TRBD2,TRBJ2-5,TRBV5-1,once,TGCGCCAGCAGCTTCGGGACTAGCGGGAGAAGGAGCCAAGAGACCCAGTACTTC,CASSFGTSGRRSQETQYF
-,TRBJ2-7,TRBV7-5,-,TGTGCCAGAAGCGCGGGACCCCCGTCCTACGAGCAGTACTTC,CARSAGPPSYEQYF
TRBD1,TRBJ1-2,TRBV4-3,-,TGCGCCAGCAGCCAAGATCTTCGGGACAGGGAAACCTTC,CASSQDLRDRETF
-,TRBJ2-3,TRBV5-3,once,TGTGCCAGAAGACCGGCGGCGGTCTACACAGATACGCAGTATTTT,CARRPAAVYTDTQYF
TRBD1,TRBJ1-2,TRBV7-9,few,TGTGCCAGCAGCTTAGCCCGGACAGGGCTAGGCGGCTACACCTTC,CASSLARTGLGGYTF
TRBD2,TRBJ2-7,TRBV7-2,-,TGTGCCAGCAGCTTTACGACTAGCGGGGTCTACGAGCAGTACTTC,CASSFTTSGVYEQYF
-,TRBJ1-1,TRBV19,-,TGTGCCAGTAGTTTTGGGGAGTATGACACTGAAGCTTTCTTT,CASSFGEYDTEAFF
TRBD1,TRBJ2-5,TRBV5-1,-,TGCGCCAGCAGCTTACAGGGGGTGGCCAAAGAAGAGACCCAGTACTTC,CASSLQGVAKEETQYF
TRBD2,TRBJ2-5,TRBV7-9,-,TGTGCCAGCAGCTATACCGGGACTAGCGGGGGGGAGAGAGAGACCCAGTACTTC,CASSYTGTSGGERETQYF
TRBD1,TRBJ2-5,TRBV7-9,once,TGTGCCAGCAGCTCGCCGGGACAGGGCACTCAAGAGACCCAGTACTTC,CASSSPGQGTQETQYF
TRBD1,TRBJ2-3,TRBV5-1,-,TGCGCCAGCAGCGTGGACAGGGGCACAGATACGCAGTATTTT,CASSVDRGTDTQYF
-,TRBJ1-5,TRBV7-8,few,TGTGCCAGCAGCCCCGGTGGCAATCAGCCCCAGCATTTT,CASSPGGNQPQHF
-,TRBJ2-5,TRBV7-8,-,TGTGCCAGCAGCTTAGGCTTTCCTGGGCGTGAGGGATCAAGAGAGACCCAGTACTTC,CASSLGFPGREGSRETQYF
-,TRBJ1-6,TRBV9,-,TGTGCCAGCAGCGCCGGCCAGATAAGCAATTCACCCCTCCACTTT,CASSAGQISNSPLHF
-,TRBJ1-6,TRBV7-2,-,TGTGCCAGCAGCCAGCAAGGCAATTCACCCCTCCACTTT,CASSQQGNSPLHF
-,TRBJ1-6,TRBV4-1,-,TGCGCCAGCAGCCAAACCCGACAGGACTCCTATAATTCACCCCTCCACTTT,CASSQTRQDSYNSPLHF
-,TRBJ1-1,TRBV19,few,TGTGCCAGTAGCACCTTGAACACTGAAGCTTTCTTT,CASSTLNTEAFF
-,TRBJ2-7,TRBV11-2,once,TGTGCCAGCAGCCCAATGACAGTGAGCTCCTACGAGCAGTACTTC,CASSPMTVSSYEQYF
TRBD1,TRBJ2-3,TRBV6-1,-,TGTGCCAGCAGCATCGGTCAGGGGGGCACAGATACGCAGTATTTT,CASSIGQGGTDTQYF
-,TRBJ2-6,TRBV7-6,-,TGTGCCAGCAGCTTAGAGGGGTCTGGGGCCAACGTCCTGACTTTC,CASSLEGSGANVLTF
-,TRBJ2-3,TRBV5-1,-,TGCGCCAGCAGCTTGCGGAGCACAGATACGCAGTATTTT,CASSLRSTDTQYF